This T cell receptor beta chain emerged from a study of T cell repertoires in cytomegalovirus infection. Points from the study as a whole: Based on cumulative public TCR beta family frequency, carriers of CMV plus the relevant HLA were identified. Across the ex vivo response, the dominant clonotypes were HLA-C-restricted CMV-specific TCR beta clonotypes.

Trimming took 1 base from V and 2 from J; bases not matched to a gene: 23. This CDR3 has 22 residues. Germline V gene data show CDR1 as SGHVS and CDR2 as FQNEAQ. Via MiXCR, TCRdb re-called the reads, giving one row per CDR3 protein. The sample carries almost 90,000 distinct CDR3 sequences, around 32% recorded once. Ten or more counts support this clonotype. What it recognizes is unknown. The source material was CD8+ T cells from cultured PBMCs, sampled from culture after CMV antigen stimulation. The source is a human donor in good health (CMV status not recorded). Some clones in this sample may be carry-over from other donors' samples. V and J are TRBV7-8 and TRBJ2-3; 8 positions match TRBD2. CDR3 protein: CASSLEWRDQRGPDINTDTQYF. CDR3 coding DNA: TGTGCCAGCAGCTTAGAATGGCGCGACCAGCGGGGGCCCGACATAAACACAGATACGCAGTATTTT.